The 24 T cell receptor beta chains below were found in one sample sequenced in a study of CD8 T cells in Susac syndrome. Random hexamers were used to reverse transcribe about 0.5 to 1 ug of RNA. TCRdb re-called the immunoSEQ multiplex PCR reads with MiXCR, one entry per CDR3 protein. The sample yields about 150,000 distinct CDR3 sequences, 85% to 95% seen once. Material for sequencing was CD8+ T cells from PBMCs. All receptors come from a human donor with multiple sclerosis.

This clonotype came up a few times. The rearrangement links TRBV29-1 to TRBJ1-1, with D uncertain. Germline lookup yields CDR1 SQVTM and CDR2 ANQGSEA. This CDR3 has 14 amino acids. V lost 0 bases and J 8 bases, leaving 16 bases between the germline ends. The CDR3 coding sequence is TGCAGCGTTGAAGATAAAACCGGGATGTTGGAAGCTTTCTTT. Its protein product is CSVEDKTGMLEAFF.

The chain has TRBV13 and TRBJ2-1, with a possible D match to TRBD1 (5 bases). Per the germline V gene, CDR1 is PRHDT and CDR2 is FYEKMQ (reference sequence). This CDR3 comprises 14 residues. The V end lost 0 bases, the J end lost 9 bases, and 12 bases lay between the germline ends. This chain's CDR3 is CASSLGRRTSEQFF. The CDR3, as DNA: TGTGCCAGCAGCTTAGGCCGACGGACAAGTGAGCAGTTCTTC.

V and J are TRBV20-1 and TRBJ2-7; 10 bases are shared with TRBD2. Germline lookup yields CDR1 DFQATT and CDR2 SNEGSKA (reference sequence). Germline trimming cut 2 bases from V and 1 base from J; bases unmatched to any gene: 8. The CDR3 has 16 amino acids. CDR3 in amino acids: CSARPLAGAASYEQYF. The CDR3 DNA follows: TGCAGTGCTAGACCCCTAGCGGGGGCAGCTTCCTACGAGCAGTACTTC.

The V call is TRBV7-9, the J call TRBJ2-5, with D uncertain. This CDR3 has 12 residues. Trimming took 0 bases from V and 7 from J, leaving 6 bases between them. Per germline, CDR1 SEHNR and CDR2 FQNEAQ (reference sequence). CDR3 sequence reads: CASSLASGTQYF. The CDR3 nucleotides are TGTGCCAGCAGCTTAGCCTCGGGGACCCAGTACTTC.

The chain links TRBV5-1 to TRBJ2-7; perhaps TRBD1 as D (5 bases). Germline CDR1 SGHRS, CDR2 YFSETQ. The CDR3 consists of 13 residues. The V and J ends lost 5 bases and 7 bases respectively, with 16 bases between them. CDR3 DNA: TGCGCCAGCAGTCCCTCCTGGGGCGAAGAGCAGTACTTC. Translating it yields CASSPSWGEEQYF.

J is TRBJ2-7 and V is TRBV20-1, with D perhaps matching TRBD1 (5 bases). The germline gives CDR1 DFQATT, CDR2 SNEGSKA (reference sequence). CDR3 length equals 15 residues. The V gene lost 0 bases and the J gene lost 2 bases, with 14 bases spanning the gap. CDR3 residues: CSARDRQGGPYEQYF. The CDR3 DNA is TGCAGTGCTAGAGACCGGCAGGGTGGGCCCTACGAGCAGTACTTC.

The chain has TRBV30 and TRBJ1-2; D remains unclear. With 0 bases removed from V and 1 base from J, the gap between germline ends came to 15 bases. CDR1 and CDR2 (germline): GTSNPN, SVGIG (reference sequence). This CDR3 is built from 16 residues. DNA for the CDR3: TGTGCCTGGAGTGTCCAATTTCAGGAGTTTAACTATGGCTACACCTTC. It encodes CAWSVQFQEFNYGYTF. Variable domain in full (rest from reference TRBV30 and TRBJ1-2): SQTIHQWPATLVQPVGSPLSLECTVEGTSNPNLYWYRQAAGRGLQLLFYSVGIGQISSEVPQNLSASRPQDRQFILSSKKLLLSDSGFYLCAWSVQFQEFNYGYTFGSGTRLTVV.

The J gene is TRBJ2-5, the V gene TRBV4-1; TRBD1 agrees at 7 bases. The CDR3 is 14 residues long. V gave up 2 bases and J gave up 5 bases; unmatched junction bases: 5. Germline CDR1 MGHRA, CDR2 YSYEKL. The CDR3 loop is CASSQTSQGETQYF. DNA of the CDR3: TGCGCCAGCAGCCAAACTTCACAGGGGGAGACCCAGTACTTC.

V and J are TRBV30 and TRBJ2-5; 7 nucleotides align to TRBD2. The J segment lost 3 bases and the V segment lost 0 bases, leaving 19 bases of the junction unmatched. The CDR3 has 19 residues. The V gene's germline CDR1 is GTSNPN and CDR2 SVGIG (reference sequence). In DNA form, the CDR3 reads TGTGCCTGGAGTGTTTTTAAGGTTCTGGCTGGGAGCGGGGAAGAGACCCAGTACTTC. It specifies CAWSVFKVLAGSGEETQYF.

The CDR3 is CASSFPDSTYNEQFF. The CDR3 bases are TGTGCCAGCAGCTTTCCGGACTCCACCTACAATGAGCAGTTCTTC. This chain links TRBV7-9 with TRBJ2-1; TRBD2 might be the D (5 bases). The CDR3 totals 15 residues. The germline V and J ends were trimmed by 3 bases and 2 bases, with 11 bases remaining between them. The germline V gene encodes CDR1 SEHNR and CDR2 FQNEAQ (reference sequence). The variable domain in full, with the rest retrieved from reference TRBV7-9 and TRBJ2-1, is DTGVSQNPRHKITKRGQNVTFRCDPISEHNRLYWYRQTLGQGPEFLTYFQNEAQLEKSRLLSDRFSAERPKGSFSTLEIQRTEQGDSAMYLCASSFPDSTYNEQFFGPGTRLTVL.

The rearrangement links TRBV13 to TRBJ2-7, with D possibly matching TRBD2 (6 bases). The CDR3 loop spans 15 amino acids. Germline V gives CDR1 PRHDT, CDR2 FYEKMQ (reference sequence). Trimming removed 0 bases from V and 4 bases from J, with 13 bases in between. CDR3 nucleotides: TGTGCCAGCAGCTTAGGTGGAGGGGCCATATACGAGCAGTACTTC. Translating it yields CASSLGGGAIYEQYF.

This clonotype has a handful of counts. The CDR3 loop reads CSVYGGSYNEQFF. The CDR3 DNA reads as TGCAGCGTTTATGGGGGGTCCTACAATGAGCAGTTCTTC. The chain couples TRBV29-1 to TRBJ2-1; the D gene is possibly TRBD2 (6 bases). Germline CDR1 is SQVTM and CDR2 is ANQGSEA. This CDR3 spans 13 amino acids. V was shortened by 5 bases and J by 1 base, with 9 bases between the two germline ends.

The J gene is TRBJ1-1, the V gene TRBV12-5; D is unclear. From germline, CDR1 is LGHNT and CDR2 FRNRAP. The CDR3 sequence is 15 residues long. Deletions cut 2 bases from V and 3 bases from J, with 13 bases between. The CDR3 protein is CASGLKDLSYTEAFF. Written as DNA, the CDR3 is TGTGCTAGTGGTTTGAAAGACTTGAGCTACACTGAAGCTTTCTTT.

The chain combines TRBV20-1 with TRBJ1-1; D gene ambiguous. This CDR3 contains 11 residues. The germline CDR1 and CDR2 sequences are DFQATT and SNEGSKA (reference sequence). V lost 8 bases to trimming and J lost 0 bases, with 7 bases between them. The CDR3 nucleotides are TGCAGTCACTTCGTGAACACTGAAGCTTTCTTT. It codes for CSHFVNTEAFF.

This clonotype is a singleton in its sample. V and J are TRBV7-6 and TRBJ2-5; 7 bases agree with TRBD1. Trimming removed 2 bases from V and 1 base from J; junction bases left unmatched: 7. The CDR3 extends over 16 amino acids. Germline loops: CDR1 SGHVS, CDR2 FNYEAQ. The CDR3 DNA reads TGTGCCAGCAGCTTACCGCGACAGGGACCCCAAGAGACCCAGTACTTC. It specifies CASSLPRQGPQETQYF. Filled out from reference TRBV7-6 and TRBJ2-5, the complete variable domain reads GAGVSQSPRYKVTKRGQDVALRCDPISGHVSLYWYRQALGQGPEFLTYFNYEAQQDKSGLPNDRFSAERPEGSISTLTIQRTEQRDSAMYRCASSLPRQGPQETQYFGPGTRLLVL.

The chain recombines TRBV20-1 with TRBJ2-7, with D possibly being TRBD1 (6 bases). V was clipped by 6 bases and J by 3 bases, with 15 bases between them. Germline loops: CDR1 DFQATT, CDR2 SNEGSKA (reference sequence). This CDR3 region has 13 residues. The CDR3 nucleotides read TGCAGTGCGAGGGACACAACGATCTACGAGCAGTACTTC. Amino acid sequence: CSARDTTIYEQYF.

The chain couples TRBV4-1 to TRBJ2-1, with no clear D. The V gene's germline CDR1 is MGHRA and CDR2 YSYEKL. The CDR3 consists of 13 residues. V was trimmed by 1 base and J by 3 bases, leaving 4 bases between them. The CDR3 nucleotides are TGCGCCAGCAGCCAAGGTTACTACAATGAGCAGTTCTTC. Translated: CASSQGYYNEQFF.

The chain couples TRBV6-5 to TRBJ2-6; D unclear. The length of the CDR3 is 14 residues. In germline, CDR1 is MNHEY, CDR2 SVGAGI. V was shortened by 3 bases and J by 2 bases, with 5 bases between the two germline ends. The DNA for the CDR3 is TGTGCCAGCAGTTATACGACTGGGGCCAACGTCCTGACTTTC. Protein product: CASSYTTGANVLTF.

This clonotype showed up just a few times. The chain is built from TRBV27 and TRBJ1-1, with D perhaps matching TRBD1 (5 bases). Trimming removed 3 bases from V and 2 bases from J, with 10 bases in between. Looked up from germline, CDR1 is MNHEY and CDR2 is SMNVEV (reference sequence). The CDR3 is made up of 14 amino acids. CDR3 in amino acids: CASSLGGSNTEAFF. The CDR3 DNA reads TGTGCCAGCAGTTTGGGGGGGAGTAACACTGAAGCTTTCTTT.

The chain has TRBV15 and TRBJ2-7; a possible D gene is TRBD2 (7 bases). The V end was cut by 4 bases, the J end by 5 bases, with 21 bases between. The CDR3 is 16 amino acids. Germline loops: CDR1 LNHNV, CDR2 YYDKDF (reference sequence). CDR3 region: CATSIYGGALGNEQYF. The CDR3 DNA reads as TGTGCCACCAGCATCTATGGGGGGGCCTTAGGAAACGAGCAGTACTTC.

V gene TRBV12-3 or TRBV12-4 combines with J gene TRBJ2-1, with a weak D call TRBD2 (6 bases). The germline V and J ends were trimmed by 6 bases and 10 bases, with 13 bases remaining between them. The CDR3 spans 12 residues. CDR3 region: CASSSGLLEQFF. CDR3 DNA: TGTGCCAGCAGCTCGGGACTTCTCGAGCAGTTCTTC.

The chain has TRBV25-1 and TRBJ2-7; 10 bases agree with TRBD1. This CDR3 region has 16 residues. Germline values: CDR1 MGHDK, CDR2 SYGVNS. Trimming took 3 bases from V and 5 from J; bases not matched to a gene: 10. The CDR3 is CASSDFVGTGVNEQYF. The CDR3 DNA follows: TGTGCCAGCAGTGATTTCGTAGGGACAGGGGTCAACGAGCAGTACTTC.

CDR3 sequence (DNA): TGTGCCAGCACACGGGACGGCGCCTCTGGAAACACCATATATTTT. Its protein product is CASTRDGASGNTIYF. The V call is TRBV9, the J call TRBJ1-3; tentatively, D is TRBD1 (5 bases). This CDR3 is 15 amino acids long. Germline CDR1 reads SGDLS; CDR2 reads YYNGEE. V was pared by 6 bases and J by 0 bases, with 13 bases between.

The gene calls are TRBV12-3 or TRBV12-4 and TRBJ2-7, with 8 bases fitting TRBD1. Unmatched junction bases numbered 0, after V lost 4 bases and J lost 1 base. This CDR3 has 13 residues. For the CDR3, the DNA is TGTGCCAGCAGTTGGGACAGGTCCTACGAGCAGTACTTC. Residues: CASSWDRSYEQYF.